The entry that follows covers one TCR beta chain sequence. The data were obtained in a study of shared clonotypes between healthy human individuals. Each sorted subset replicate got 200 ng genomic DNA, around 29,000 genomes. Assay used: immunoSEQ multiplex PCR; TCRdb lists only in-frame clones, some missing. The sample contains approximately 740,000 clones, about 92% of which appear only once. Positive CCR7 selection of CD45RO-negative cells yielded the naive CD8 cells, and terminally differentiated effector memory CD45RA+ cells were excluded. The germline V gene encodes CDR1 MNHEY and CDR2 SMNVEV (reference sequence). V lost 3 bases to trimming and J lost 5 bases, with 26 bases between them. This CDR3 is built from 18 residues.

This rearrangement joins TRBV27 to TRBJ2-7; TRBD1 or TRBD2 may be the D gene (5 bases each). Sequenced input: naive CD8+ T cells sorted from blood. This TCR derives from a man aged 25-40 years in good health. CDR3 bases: TGTGCCAGCAGTTTTACGAATTCGTGGGACGGACATCTGGACGAGCAGTACTTC. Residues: CASSFTNSWDGHLDEQYF.